What follows is one TCR beta chain and its context. What this receptor recognizes is not known. These data belong to a study of cytomegalovirus exposure and HLA in healthy donors listed by TCRdb under 2017. General notes on the study: An earlier analysis of several hundred of the donors reported approximately 300 Gb of sequence data and 95 million to 140 million unique TCR beta sequences obtained from roughly 170 million T cells. Around 330 gigabases of sequencing data and tens of millions of unique TCR sequences made up an early release that covered 500 to 650 HLA-typed donors. Among the roughly 400 genotyped donors, more than 70% belonged to the genetic ancestry cluster associated with self-reported Caucasian donors. The study aimed to test whether signatures of past pathogen exposure could be identified by cataloging public T cell receptors. The study profiled the T cell repertoires of hundreds of subjects by immunosequencing and related them to cytomegalovirus serostatus. Along with the approximately 700-subject first cohort, a separate validation cohort of 120 different subjects was used. The study combined high-throughput TCR immunosequencing, statistical association of individual TCRs with disease status, and machine learning to predict cytomegalovirus infection status. A later analysis re-examined previously published TCR beta repertoires from about 700 donors and added high-resolution HLA genotyping to investigate patterns of TCR occurrence. Rather than drawing on any new phenotypic data, the later analysis identified candidate immune exposures from TCR beta sequences and the way those sequences occurred across donors. To decide whether each TCR beta V gene segment behaved as functional or pseudogenic, an earlier analysis of some 600 of the donors relied on high-throughput TCR beta sequencing. Donor age, sex, ethnicity and CMV serostatus were compiled alongside the repertoire data. In a later genetic analysis, genome-wide SNP genotypes for 398 of the 666 donors were used, and that subset was treated as a discovery cohort. Every discovery cohort repertoire had been produced on one sequencing platform. Class I and class II HLA loci were covered by the typing at four-digit resolution. The number of donors typed differed by locus, with 629-630 for A, B, C, DRB1 and DQB1, more than 500 for DQA1, over 600 for DPA1, and some 470 for DPB1. Roughly 5 DR-DQ haplotypes were treated as single units for association and clustering because of strong linkage in the cohort. Among some 400 genotyped donors of the cohort, an average of around 220,000 unique TCR beta nucleotide sequences was sequenced per donor, of which 15% to 20% were non-productive. Overall study outcomes, separate from this receptor: A later analysis associated 15,000 or so TCR beta sequences with specific HLA alleles at a false discovery rate of 0.05. An association between a missense DCLRE1C variant and V-gene and J-gene trimming of TCR beta chains was found in a later genetic analysis and replicated in an independent cohort. Approximately 18 rarely observed V segments, including chromosome 9 orphons, were excluded from the earlier analysis of about 600 of the donors because counts were too low. Cytomegalovirus status was reported to be diagnosed by the classifier with high specificity and sensitivity in both the original and validation cohorts. Immune exposure information for the cohort was limited to CMV serostatus. Linkage disequilibrium might explain the correlated functional status among segregating V segments, but an unknown experimental factor could not be excluded. A total of fewer than 200 TCR beta chains were listed by the study as associated with cytomegalovirus. In a later analysis, most CMV-associated TCR beta chains were found to appear HLA-restricted, with HLA associations seemingly driven largely by CMV exposure. When HLA alleles, especially DR and DQ, strongly co-occurred, TCR associations were difficult to assign to individual alleles. The 87-base-pair reads could not distinguish some IMGT-functional V segments, including TRBV6-2 and TRBV6-3, so those segments were excluded. Only TCR beta chains were sequenced in this cohort, and the absence of alpha or paired-chain data limited detectable features. Most TCR sequences were observed very rarely across donors, whereas some public TCRs were present in many individuals. The sequencing pipeline was judged likely to have produced a cluster of highly shared sequence variants as a technical artifact. Because HLA typing was missing for some donors at each locus, association tests included only the typed subset. In a later analysis, HLA-associated TCR beta chains were found to be more clonally expanded and to have lower generation probabilities than equally common non-associated chains. The presence/absence analyses assumed that sequencing depth was roughly uniform across donors, and that assumption may not be true. An earlier analysis of 587 of the donors showed that most TCR beta V segments appeared in productive rearrangements either about 90% or about 30% of the time, which broadly matched IMGT annotations. It was suggested by the authors that the approach could potentially be generalized to other disease states and immunological phenotypes. A later genetic analysis reported fewer N-insertions in productive TCRs among donors in an Asian-associated ancestry cluster than the roughly 690-donor mean. Several of the top co-occurrence clusters appeared to be linked to parvovirus B19, influenza, CMV and Epstein-Barr virus, according to a later analysis. A few of the identified cytomegalovirus-associated TCR beta chains were confirmed in vitro to be specific for cytomegalovirus antigens. In a later analysis, TCR association rates were found to vary across HLA loci, with the most associated TCRs seen for DRB1 alleles and the fewest for HLA-C alleles. A further reported finding was that TCR beta sequences accurately predicted the HLA-A and HLA-B alleles for most subjects in the first cohort.

V sheds 0 bases and J sheds 8 bases, leaving 14 bases between their ends. From the cysteine up to the phenylalanine, the CDR3 has a length of 15 residues. Only the CDR3 portion is preserved as DNA: 45 bases, with reading frame beginning at the first base. CDR1 and CDR2, looked up from the germline V gene (reference sequence), are PRHDT and FYEKMQ. Receptor amplification or capture employed the immunoSEQ multiplex PCR assay. For the multiplex PCR, a mixture combining 60 forward primers for TCR Vbeta segments and 13 reverse primers for TCR Jbeta segments was used. The CDR3 region of rearranged TCR beta genes was amplified from genomic DNA by a multiplex PCR assay. Amplified TCR beta libraries were sequenced as 87-base-pair reads on the Illumina HiSeq System. Turning to the authors' computational methods: A later analysis tallied 80 million to 95 million unique TCR beta chains across the 650 to 750 repertoires, and approximately 11 million of those chains were shared by two or more donors. Raw reads were error-corrected and collapsed into unique sequences by a nearest-neighbor algorithm in which closely related sequences were merged to remove PCR and sequencing errors. Alignment of CDR3 sequences to IMGT reference sequences was used to assign V, D and J gene segments. Each retained sequence needed at least a six-nucleotide match to both a V gene segment and a J gene segment. A rearrangement was called productive if the CDR3 had no stop codons and remained in frame with V and J, and every other rearrangement was called non-productive. Following IMGT convention, CDR3 was defined as the stretch from the second conserved V-encoded cysteine to the conserved J-encoded phenylalanine. The earlier analysis of a few hundred of the donors excluded any sequence lacking an unambiguous match to a single V gene segment. An earlier analysis of about 590 of the donors classified V segments as functional when productive rearrangements were above 56.7% and as segregating when the standard deviation between donors was above 5%. A statistical classification framework was developed to diagnose cytomegalovirus status using the catalog of TCR beta chain sequences. V and J gene assignment, in a later analysis, came from comparing TCR nucleotide sequences with IMGT/GENE-DB human TR gene sequences. In a later analysis, CDR3 sequences and most-parsimonious VDJ recombination scenarios were assigned using the TCRdist pipeline. In a later analysis, every TCR beta chain was defined by the combination of its CDR3 amino acid sequence and its V-gene family, and reads without a unique V-gene family were dropped. A later analysis removed 500 to 600 highly shared, low-generation-probability nucleotide sequences to deal with suspected cross-contamination and a sequencing artifact. In a later analysis, a clonal expansion index was calculated for each public chain from normalized within-repertoire ranks of inferred template counts. A later analysis computed generation probabilities with a VDJ recombination model fitted to out-of-frame rearrangements, and checked the results against IGoR. A later analysis scored TCR-TCR, TCR-HLA and TCR-CMV co-occurrence with hypergeometric tests, applying a repertoire-size bias correction to TCR pairs. In a later analysis, false discovery rates were estimated by permuting HLA or CMV assignments 20 times. A later analysis grouped co-occurring TCRs with DBSCAN, adding TCRdist sequence similarity when clustering within HLA-allele-positive subsets. Repertoires with fewer than 30,000 or more than 120,000 public chains, plus five repertoires with anomalous nucleotide sharing, were excluded from co-occurrence clustering. The immuneACCESS repertoire file appears here via TCRdb, limited to in-frame rearrangements. These files lack a portion of the clones; in checked studies, under half of the deficit traces to unresolved V genes, and the cause of the others is not known. V, J and clone size are those of that table, while D and trimming were read from the DNA. The sample table gives about 120,000 clones. Around 7% of the sample belongs to the ten largest clones.

The cohort comprised fewer than 750 healthy bone marrow donors. At the time of sampling, all cohort members were nominally healthy, though unrecorded immune exposures were likely present. The donor tested CMV seropositive and was one of the 289 seropositive cohort members. A peripheral blood sample was provided by each donor, and peripheral blood mononuclear cells were used for TCR beta sequencing. The Qiagen DNeasy Blood Extraction Kit was used to extract genomic DNA from the blood cell samples. Rearrangement joined TRBV13 to TRBJ2-1; TRBD2 could be the D gene, as 5 bases match. The sequence came from a man aged 35 to 55 in good health and CMV-seropositive. Sequenced sample: PBMCs. The nucleotide sequence reads TGTGCCAGCAGCTTAGGCCTACCTACTAGGGATGAGCAGTTCTTC. The resulting protein is CASSLGLPTRDEQFF.